The entry that follows covers one T cell receptor beta chain sequence. The sample belongs to a study of blood T cell repertoires in COVID-19. Study context: The United States, Italy and Spain supplied acute and convalescent COVID-19 samples. Sample material is recorded as cDNA or gDNA derived from T cells, B-cell-depleted T cells, or PBMCs.

Per the germline V gene, CDR1 is KGHSH and CDR2 is LQKENI. There are 14 residues in the CDR3. Trimming cost V 3 bases and J 8 bases; bases outside gene matches: 6. In the original analysis: Amplification of reference gene primers was used by the study to estimate nucleated cell counts. Produced via immunoSEQ multiplex PCR; TCRdb's table is partial and in-frame only. D and trimming were read from the DNA, whereas the V and J calls and clone size are those reported in that table. The sample has 200,000 to 300,000 clones, about four fifths seen once. The V gene is TRBV18, the J gene TRBJ2-1; 8 bases match TRBD1. The sequence came from a woman of 80 years or more with acute or convalescent COVID-19. Source material: peripheral blood. The CDR3 protein is CASSPGQGAYEQFF. The CDR3, as DNA: TGTGCCAGCTCACCGGGGCAGGGGGCCTATGAGCAGTTCTTC.